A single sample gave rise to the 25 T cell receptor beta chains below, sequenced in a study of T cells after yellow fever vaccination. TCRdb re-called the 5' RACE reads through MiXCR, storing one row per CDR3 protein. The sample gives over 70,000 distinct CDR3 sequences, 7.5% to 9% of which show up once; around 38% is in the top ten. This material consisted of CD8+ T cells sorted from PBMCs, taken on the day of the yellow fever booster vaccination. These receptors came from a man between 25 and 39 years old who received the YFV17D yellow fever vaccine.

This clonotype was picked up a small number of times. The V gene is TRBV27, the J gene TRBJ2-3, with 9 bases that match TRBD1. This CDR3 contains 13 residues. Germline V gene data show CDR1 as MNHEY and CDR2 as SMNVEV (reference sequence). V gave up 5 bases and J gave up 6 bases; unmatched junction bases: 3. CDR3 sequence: CASSRGTGDTQYF. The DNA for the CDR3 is TGTGCCAGCAGTCGAGGGACAGGGGATACGCAGTATTTT.

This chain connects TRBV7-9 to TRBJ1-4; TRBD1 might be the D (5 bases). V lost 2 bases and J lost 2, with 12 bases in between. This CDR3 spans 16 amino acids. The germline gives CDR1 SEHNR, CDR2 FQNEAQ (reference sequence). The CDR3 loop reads CASSLFLPGTNEKLFF. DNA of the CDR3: TGTGCCAGCAGCTTATTCCTGCCAGGGACTAATGAAAAACTGTTTTTT.

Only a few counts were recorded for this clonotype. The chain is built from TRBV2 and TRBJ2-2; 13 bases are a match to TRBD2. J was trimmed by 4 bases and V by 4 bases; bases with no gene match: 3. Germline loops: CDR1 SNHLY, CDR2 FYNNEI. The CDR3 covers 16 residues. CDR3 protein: CASSGRTSGSTGELFF. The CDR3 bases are TGTGCCAGCAGTGGAAGGACTAGCGGGAGCACCGGGGAGCTGTTTTTT.

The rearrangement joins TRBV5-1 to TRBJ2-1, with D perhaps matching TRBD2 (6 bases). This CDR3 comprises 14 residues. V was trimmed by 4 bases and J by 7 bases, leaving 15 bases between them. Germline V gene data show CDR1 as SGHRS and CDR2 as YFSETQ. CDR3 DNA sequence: TGCGCCAGCAGCCCGGGGCCGGCGGGGAATGAGCAGTTCTTC. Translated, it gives CASSPGPAGNEQFF.

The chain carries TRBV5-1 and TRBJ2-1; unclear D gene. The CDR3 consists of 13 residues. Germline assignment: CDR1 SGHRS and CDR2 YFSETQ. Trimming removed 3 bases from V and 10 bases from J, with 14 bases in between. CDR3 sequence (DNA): TGCGCCAGCAGCTCCACTCTTACTCCCGAGCAGTTCTTC. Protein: CASSSTLTPEQFF.

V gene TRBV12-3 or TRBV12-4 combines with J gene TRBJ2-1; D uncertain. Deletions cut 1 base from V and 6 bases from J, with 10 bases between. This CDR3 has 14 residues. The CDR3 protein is CASSLVFGGNEQFF. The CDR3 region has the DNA TGTGCCAGCAGTTTAGTTTTCGGCGGCAATGAGCAGTTCTTC.

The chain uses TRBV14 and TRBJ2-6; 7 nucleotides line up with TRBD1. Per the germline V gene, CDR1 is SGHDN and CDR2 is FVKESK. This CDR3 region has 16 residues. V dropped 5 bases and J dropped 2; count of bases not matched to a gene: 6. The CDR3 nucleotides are TGTGCCAGCAGCAAAGGAACAGGGGCTGGGGCCAACGTCCTGACTTTC. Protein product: CASSKGTGAGANVLTF.

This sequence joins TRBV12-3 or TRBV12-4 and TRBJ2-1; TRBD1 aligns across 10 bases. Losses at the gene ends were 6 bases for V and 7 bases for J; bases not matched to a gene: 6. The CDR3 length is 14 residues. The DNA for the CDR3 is TGTGCCAGCAGCCGGGACAGGGGAAGGAATGAGCAGTTCTTC. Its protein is CASSRDRGRNEQFF.

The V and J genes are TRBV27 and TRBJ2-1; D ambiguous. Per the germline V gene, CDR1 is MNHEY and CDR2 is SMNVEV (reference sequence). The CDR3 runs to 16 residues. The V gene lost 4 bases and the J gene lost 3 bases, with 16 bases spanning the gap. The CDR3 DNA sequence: TGTGCCAGCAGTTCCCGATACCCGAATAACTACAATGAGCAGTTCTTC. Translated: CASSSRYPNNYNEQFF.

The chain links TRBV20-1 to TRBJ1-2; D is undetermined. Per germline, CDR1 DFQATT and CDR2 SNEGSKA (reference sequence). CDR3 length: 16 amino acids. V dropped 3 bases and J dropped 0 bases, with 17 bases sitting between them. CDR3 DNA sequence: TGCAGTGCTAGGGCGGAACCCCTACTGCCTAACTATGGCTACACCTTC. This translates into CSARAEPLLPNYGYTF.

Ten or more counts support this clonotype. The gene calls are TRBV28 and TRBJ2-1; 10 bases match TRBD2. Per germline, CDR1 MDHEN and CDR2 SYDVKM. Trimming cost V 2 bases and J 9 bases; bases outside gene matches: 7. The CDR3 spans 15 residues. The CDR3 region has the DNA TGTGCCAGCAGTTTAGGCCTAGCGGGAGCGGTTGAGCAGTTCTTC. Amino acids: CASSLGLAGAVEQFF.

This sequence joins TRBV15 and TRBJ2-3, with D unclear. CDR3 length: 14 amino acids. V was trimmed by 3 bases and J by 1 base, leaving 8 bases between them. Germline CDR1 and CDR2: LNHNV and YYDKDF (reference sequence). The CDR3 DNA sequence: TGTGCCACCAGCAGTTACTTGGGCACAGATACGCAGTATTTT. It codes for CATSSYLGTDTQYF.

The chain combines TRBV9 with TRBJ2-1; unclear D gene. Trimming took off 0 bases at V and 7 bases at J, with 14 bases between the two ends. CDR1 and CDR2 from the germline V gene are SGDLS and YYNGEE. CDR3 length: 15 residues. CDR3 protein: CASSVVDVLGNEQFF. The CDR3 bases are TGTGCCAGCAGCGTAGTGGACGTCTTGGGGAATGAGCAGTTCTTC.

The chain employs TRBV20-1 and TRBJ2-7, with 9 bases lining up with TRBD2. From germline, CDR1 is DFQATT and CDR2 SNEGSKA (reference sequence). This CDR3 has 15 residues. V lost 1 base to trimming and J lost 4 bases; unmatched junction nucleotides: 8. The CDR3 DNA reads TGCAGTGCTAGAGCCGTTAGCGGGAGATCTTACGAGCAGTACTTC. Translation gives CSARAVSGRSYEQYF.

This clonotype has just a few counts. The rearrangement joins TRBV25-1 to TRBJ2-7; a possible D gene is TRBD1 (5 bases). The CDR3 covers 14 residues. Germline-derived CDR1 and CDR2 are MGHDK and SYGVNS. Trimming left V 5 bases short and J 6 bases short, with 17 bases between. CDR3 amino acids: CASSTMPPGIEQYF. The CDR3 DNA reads TGTGCCAGCAGTACTATGCCTCCAGGGATCGAGCAGTACTTC.

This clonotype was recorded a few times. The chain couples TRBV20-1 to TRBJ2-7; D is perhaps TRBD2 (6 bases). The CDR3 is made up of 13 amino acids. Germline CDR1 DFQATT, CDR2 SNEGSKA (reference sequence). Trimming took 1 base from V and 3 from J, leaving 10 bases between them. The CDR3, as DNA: TGCAGTGCTAGAGGACTAGGGGACTACGAGCAGTACTTC. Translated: CSARGLGDYEQYF.

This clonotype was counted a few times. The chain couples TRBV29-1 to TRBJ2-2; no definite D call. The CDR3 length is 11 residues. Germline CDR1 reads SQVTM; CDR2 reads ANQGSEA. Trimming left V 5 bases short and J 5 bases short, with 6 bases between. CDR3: CSVLMTGELFF. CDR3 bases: TGCAGCGTTCTGATGACCGGGGAGCTGTTTTTT.

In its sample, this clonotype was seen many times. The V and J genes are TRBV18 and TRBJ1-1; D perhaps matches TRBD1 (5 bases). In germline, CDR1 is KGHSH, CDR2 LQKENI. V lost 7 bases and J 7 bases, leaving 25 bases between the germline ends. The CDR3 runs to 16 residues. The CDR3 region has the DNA TGTGCCAGCTTCGGGGGGATCCCAACCTTCTACTATGAAGCTTTCTTT. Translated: CASFGGIPTFYYEAFF.

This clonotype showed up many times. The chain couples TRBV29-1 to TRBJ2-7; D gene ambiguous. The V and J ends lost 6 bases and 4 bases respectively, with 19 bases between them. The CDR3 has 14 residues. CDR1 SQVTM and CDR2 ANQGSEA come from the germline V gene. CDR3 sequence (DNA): TGCAGCGTGGGGTCAGCAGAAAGTAGGTACGAGCAGTACTTC. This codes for CSVGSAESRYEQYF.

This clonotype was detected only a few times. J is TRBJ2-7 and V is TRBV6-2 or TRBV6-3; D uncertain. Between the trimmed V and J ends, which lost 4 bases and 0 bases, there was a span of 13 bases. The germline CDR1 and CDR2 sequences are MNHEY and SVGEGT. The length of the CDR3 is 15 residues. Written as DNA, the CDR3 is TGTGCCAGCAGTTTTCACAGTGACCTCTCCTACGAGCAGTACTTC. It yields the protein CASSFHSDLSYEQYF.

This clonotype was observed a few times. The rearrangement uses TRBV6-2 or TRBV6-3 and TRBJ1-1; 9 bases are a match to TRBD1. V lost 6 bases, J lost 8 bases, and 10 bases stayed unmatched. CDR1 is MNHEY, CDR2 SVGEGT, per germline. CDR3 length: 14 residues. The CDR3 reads CASSPGTGMIEAFF. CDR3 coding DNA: TGTGCCAGCAGCCCCGGGACAGGGATGATCGAAGCTTTCTTT.

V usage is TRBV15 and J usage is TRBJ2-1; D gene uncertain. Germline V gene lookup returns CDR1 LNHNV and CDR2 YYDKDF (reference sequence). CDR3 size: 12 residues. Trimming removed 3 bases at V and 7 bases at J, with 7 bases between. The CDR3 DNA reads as TGTGCCACCAGCAGCCAGACTAATGAGCAGTTCTTC. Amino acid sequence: CATSSQTNEQFF.

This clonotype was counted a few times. CDR3 in DNA: TGCAGTGCTAGAGATTTTGGGCGGACGAACACTGAAGCTTTCTTT. Translating gives CSARDFGRTNTEAFF. The chain has TRBV20-1 and TRBJ1-1; D unclear. CDR3 length: 15 residues. Germline loops: CDR1 DFQATT, CDR2 SNEGSKA (reference sequence). Trimming took 0 bases from V and 1 from J, leaving 12 bases between them.

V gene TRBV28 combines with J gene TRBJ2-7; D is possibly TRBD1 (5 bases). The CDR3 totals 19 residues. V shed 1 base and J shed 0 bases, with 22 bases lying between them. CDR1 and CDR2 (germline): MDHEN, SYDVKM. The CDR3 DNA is TGTGCCAGCAGTTTATCTTTTGGGGCAGCAGTACATGCCTCCTACGAGCAGTACTTC. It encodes CASSLSFGAAVHASYEQYF. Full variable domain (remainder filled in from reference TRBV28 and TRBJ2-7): DVKVTQSSRYLVKRTGEKVFLECVQDMDHENMFWYRQDPGLGLRLIYFSYDVKMKEKGDIPEGYSVSREKKERFSLILESASTNQTSMYLCASSLSFGAAVHASYEQYFGPGTRLTVT.

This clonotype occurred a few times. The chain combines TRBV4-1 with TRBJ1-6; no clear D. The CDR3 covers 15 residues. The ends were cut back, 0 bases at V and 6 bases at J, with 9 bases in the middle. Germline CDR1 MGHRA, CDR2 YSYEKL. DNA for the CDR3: TGCGCCAGCAGCCAAGAACACAACGTTAATTCACCCCTCCACTTT. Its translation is CASSQEHNVNSPLHF.